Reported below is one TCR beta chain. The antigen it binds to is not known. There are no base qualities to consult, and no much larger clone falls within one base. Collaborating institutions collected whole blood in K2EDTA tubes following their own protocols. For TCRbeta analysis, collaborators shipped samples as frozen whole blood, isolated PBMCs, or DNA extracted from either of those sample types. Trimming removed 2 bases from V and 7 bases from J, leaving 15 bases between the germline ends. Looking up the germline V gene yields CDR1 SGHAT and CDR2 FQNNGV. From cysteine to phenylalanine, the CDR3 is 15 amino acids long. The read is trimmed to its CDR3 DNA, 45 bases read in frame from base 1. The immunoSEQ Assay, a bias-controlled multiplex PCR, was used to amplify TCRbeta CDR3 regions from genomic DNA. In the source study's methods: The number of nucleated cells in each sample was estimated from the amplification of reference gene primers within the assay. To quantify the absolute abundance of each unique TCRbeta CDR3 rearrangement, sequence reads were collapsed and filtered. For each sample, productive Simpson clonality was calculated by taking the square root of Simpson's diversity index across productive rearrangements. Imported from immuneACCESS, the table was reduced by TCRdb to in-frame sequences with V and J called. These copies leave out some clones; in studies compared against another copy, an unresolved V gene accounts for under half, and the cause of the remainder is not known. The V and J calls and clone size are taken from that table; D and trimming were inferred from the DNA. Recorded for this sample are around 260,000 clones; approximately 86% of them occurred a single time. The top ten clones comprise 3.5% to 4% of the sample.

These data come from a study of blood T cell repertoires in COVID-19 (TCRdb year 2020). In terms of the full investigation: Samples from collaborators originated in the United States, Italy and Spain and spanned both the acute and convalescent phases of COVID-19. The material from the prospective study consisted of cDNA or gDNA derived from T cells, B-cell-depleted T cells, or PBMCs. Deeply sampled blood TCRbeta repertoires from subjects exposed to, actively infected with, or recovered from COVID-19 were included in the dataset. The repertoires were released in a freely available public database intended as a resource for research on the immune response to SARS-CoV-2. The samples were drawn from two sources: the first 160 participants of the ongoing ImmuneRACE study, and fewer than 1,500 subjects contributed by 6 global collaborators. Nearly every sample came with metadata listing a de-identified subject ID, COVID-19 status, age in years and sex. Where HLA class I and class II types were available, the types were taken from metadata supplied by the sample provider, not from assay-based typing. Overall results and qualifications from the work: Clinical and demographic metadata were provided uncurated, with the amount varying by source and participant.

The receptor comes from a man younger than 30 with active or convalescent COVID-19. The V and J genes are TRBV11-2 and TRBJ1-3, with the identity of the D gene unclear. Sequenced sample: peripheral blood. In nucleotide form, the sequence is TGTGCCAGCAGCTTAAGTTCGGGGAGTAGGAACACCATATATTTT. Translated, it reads CASSLSSGSRNTIYF.